The 21 T cell receptor beta chains presented below share a single source sample, sequenced in a study of blood T cells in healthy people across ages. The use of a sample-barcoded 5' primer and a J-beta primer mix characterized a second PCR of about 7 to 12 cycles. TCRdb passed the 5' RACE reads through MiXCR, listing each CDR3 protein once. The sample shows about 1.6 million distinct CDR3 sequences, around 35% of them seen only once. Sequenced: blood. Source of these receptors: a woman aged 25 to 45 in good health.

Details on this clonotype: An end of the junction does not agree with germline; a read error may underlie this. V and J are TRBV4-2 and TRBJ1-1; 8 nucleotides line up with TRBD1. CDR1 is LGHNA, CDR2 YNFKEQ, per germline. This CDR3 is built from 15 residues. The CDR3 bases are TGTGCCAGTAGCCAGTTGGGACAGGCTGATACTGAAGCTTTCTTT. Translation: CASSQLGQADTEAFF.

Points on this clonotype: This sequence may be a read error, since a much larger clone differs from it by one base. The chain links TRBV29-1 to TRBJ2-5; 8 nucleotides line up with TRBD2. CDR3 length: 12 residues. V gave up 4 bases and J gave up 5 bases; unmatched junction bases: 3. Germline loops: CDR1 SQVTM, CDR2 ANQGSEA. CDR3 protein: CSVGRGAETQYF. CDR3 sequence (DNA): TGCAGCGTTGGGCGGGGGGCGGAGACCCAGTACTTC.

The chain couples TRBV9 to TRBJ2-2; maybe TRBD2 (5 bases). Trimming cost V 2 bases and J 6 bases, with 11 bases left between them. CDR3 size: 14 residues. Germline V gene lookup returns CDR1 SGDLS and CDR2 YYNGEE. DNA for the CDR3: TGTGCCAGCAGCGTGAGGGCTGACGCCGGGGAGCTGTTTTTT. Translation: CASSVRADAGELFF.

The chain couples TRBV12-3 or TRBV12-4 to TRBJ2-7; 7 bases fit TRBD1. Trimming removed 7 bases from V and 6 bases from J; junction bases left unmatched: 15. The CDR3 has 15 residues. Here the CDR3 reads CASTGRTGLFSEQYF. The CDR3 DNA reads as TGTGCCAGCACAGGCAGGACAGGATTATTTTCCGAGCAGTACTTC.

This clonotype occurred a few times. The CDR3 sequence: CASSKLTSGDTQYF. CDR3 nucleotide sequence: TGTGCCAGCAGCAAGTTGACTAGCGGAGATACGCAGTATTTT. V usage is TRBV7-3 and J usage is TRBJ2-3; 9 bases line up with TRBD2. The CDR3 extends over 14 amino acids. CDR1 SGHTA and CDR2 FQGTGA come from the germline V gene. J was trimmed by 5 bases and V by 5 bases; bases with no gene match: 5.

The rearrangement joins TRBV9 to TRBJ1-1; D might be TRBD1 (6 bases). V lost 6 bases, J lost 0 bases, and 12 bases lay in between. The germline CDR1 and CDR2 sequences are SGDLS and YYNGEE. CDR3 length equals 14 residues. The CDR3 loop is CASMGTGLNTEAFF. DNA for the CDR3: TGTGCCAGCATGGGCACAGGGCTGAACACTGAAGCTTTCTTT.

The genes are TRBV10-3 and TRBJ2-1; 12 nucleotides line up with TRBD2. The CDR3 runs 15 residues. Germline V gives CDR1 ENHRY, CDR2 SYGVKD. V dropped 0 bases and J dropped 9; count of bases not matched to a gene: 3. The CDR3 here is CAISESETSGSEQFF. The CDR3 nucleotides are TGTGCCATCAGTGAGTCGGAGACTAGCGGGAGTGAGCAGTTCTTC.

The table lists this clonotype with a few counts. The chain carries TRBV11-2 and TRBJ2-1; 11 nucleotides match TRBD2. The CDR3 is 14 residues long. Germline V lookup: CDR1 SGHAT, CDR2 FQNNGV. The junction had 6 bases not matched to a gene; V was cut back by 5 bases and J by 9 bases. The DNA of the CDR3 is TGTGCCAGCAGCCAACTAGCGGGAGACGTTGAGCAGTTCTTC. Translation: CASSQLAGDVEQFF.

In the case of this clonotype: A read error may explain this, as a much larger clone is one base away. This chain connects TRBV10-3 to TRBJ2-5; D is unresolved. The CDR3 loop spans 12 amino acids. Germline V gene lookup returns CDR1 ENHRY and CDR2 SYGVKD. CDR3 loop: CAISPNAYEQDF. The CDR3 nucleotides are TGTGCCATCAGTCCTAATGCCTACGAGCAGGACTTC.

The CDR3 region has the DNA TGTGCCAGCAGACCGACAGGGGGCTCCGTTGAGCAGTTCTTC. This codes for CASRPTGGSVEQFF. V is TRBV3-1 and J is TRBJ2-1; the match to TRBD1 covers 10 bases. CDR3 length: 14 residues. V lost 6 bases, J lost 9 bases, and 8 bases stayed unmatched. Germline lookup yields CDR1 LGHDT and CDR2 YNNKEL (reference sequence).

This clonotype was seen ten or more times. The chain recombines TRBV12-3 or TRBV12-4 with TRBJ2-6; D gene uncertain. Trimming pared 2 bases from V and 0 bases from J, leaving 8 bases between. The CDR3 contains 16 residues. As DNA, the CDR3 is TGTGCCAGCAGTTTACAGGCTCCCTCTGGGGCCAACGTCCTGACTTTC. This sequence encodes CASSLQAPSGANVLTF.

The V and J genes are TRBV5-1 and TRBJ2-7; 7 nucleotides agree with TRBD2. The CDR3 length is 14 residues. Germline-derived CDR1 and CDR2 are SGHRS and YFSETQ. J gave up 7 bases and V 4 bases, and 11 bases lay outside the gene matches. DNA for the CDR3: TGCGCCAGCAGCCAGGGACTATTGTCTGGGGAGCAGTACTTC. Its translation: CASSQGLLSGEQYF.

The sample holds a few counts of this clonotype. V and J are TRBV27 and TRBJ2-1, with D possibly being TRBD1 (6 bases). V lost 2 bases and J 8 bases, leaving 16 bases between the germline ends. In germline, CDR1 is MNHEY, CDR2 SMNVEV (reference sequence). The CDR3 extends over 15 amino acids. The CDR3 loop is CASSLLSTGWDEQFF. The CDR3 DNA reads TGTGCCAGCAGTTTACTCTCTACAGGGTGGGATGAGCAGTTCTTC.

The rearrangement links TRBV12-3 or TRBV12-4 to TRBJ2-1, with D possibly being TRBD2 (6 bases). The CDR3 spans 13 residues. V was trimmed by 7 bases and J by 3 bases, leaving 10 bases between them. The CDR3 sequence: CASTKDYYNEQFF. The DNA for the CDR3 is TGTGCCAGCACTAAGGACTACTACAATGAGCAGTTCTTC.

V usage is TRBV20-1 and J usage is TRBJ2-1, with D possibly being TRBD1 or TRBD2 (5 bases each). With 5 bases removed from V and 6 bases from J, the gap between germline ends came to 17 bases. From germline, CDR1 is DFQATT and CDR2 SNEGSKA (reference sequence). This CDR3 comprises 14 residues. CDR3 DNA: TGCAGTGCTCCTGTGGGGGTAGGGCCCAATGAGCAGTTCTTC. Amino acid sequence: CSAPVGVGPNEQFF.

The V and J genes are TRBV11-1 and TRBJ2-3; 13 bases match TRBD2. The CDR3 runs to 17 residues. Germline loops: CDR1 SGHAT, CDR2 FQDESV (reference sequence). V lost 1 base, J lost 6 bases, and 7 bases stayed unmatched. The CDR3 loop is CASSLGTSGGPQDTQYF. The CDR3 DNA sequence: TGTGCCAGCAGCTTAGGGACTAGCGGGGGACCCCAGGATACGCAGTATTTT.

In regard to this clonotype: The CDR3 carries no conserved terminal phenylalanine or tryptophan, so it likely arises from a read error. V is TRBV20-1 and J is TRBJ2-5; TRBD2 agrees at 8 bases. Germline V gene lookup returns CDR1 DFQATT and CDR2 SNEGSKA (reference sequence). V lost 4 bases and J lost 5; bases outside the gene matches: 6. The CDR3 covers 13 residues. The CDR3 DNA is TGCAGTGCTACATCGGGGGGGCGGGAGACCCAGTACGTC. It encodes CSATSGGRETQYV.

Concerning this clonotype: At one end, the junction sequence differs from germline, possibly due to a read error. The chain couples TRBV7-2 to TRBJ2-3, with D hard to call. Germline V lookup: CDR1 SGHTA, CDR2 FQGNSA. The CDR3 length is 13 residues. CDR3 region: CASSLGWEDAQYF. CDR3 coding DNA: TGTGCCAGCAGCTTGGGATGGGAAGATGCGCAGTATTTT.

The sample holds many counts of this clonotype. V gene TRBV5-1 combines with J gene TRBJ2-5, with D perhaps given as TRBD1 or TRBD2 (6 bases each). Germline lookup yields CDR1 SGHRS and CDR2 YFSETQ. This CDR3 spans 15 amino acids. V lost 0 bases and J lost 2, with 11 bases in between. The CDR3 sequence is CASSLAGGVQETQYF. The CDR3 bases are TGCGCCAGCAGCTTGGCCGGGGGCGTTCAAGAGACCCAGTACTTC. The full variable domain, with the rest looked up from reference TRBV5-1 and TRBJ2-5, is KAGVTQTPRYLIKTRGQQVTLSCSPISGHRSVSWYQQTPGQGLQFLFEYFSETQRNKGNFPGRFSGRQFSNSRSEMNVSTLELGDSALYLCASSLAGGVQETQYFGPGTRLLVL.

This chain connects TRBV4-1 to TRBJ1-5, with 8 bases lining up with TRBD1. The germline CDR1 and CDR2 sequences are MGHRA and YSYEKL. The length of the CDR3 is 17 residues. The V segment lost 1 base and the J segment 1 base; nucleotides outside the gene matches: 6. The CDR3 region is CASSQGGRGPSNQPQHF. In DNA form, the CDR3 reads TGCGCCAGCAGCCAAGGAGGCAGGGGGCCGAGCAATCAGCCCCAGCATTTT.

This clonotype was found a few times. The CDR3: CASSPRVSRQETQYF. CDR3 coding DNA: TGTGCCAGCTCACCACGAGTAAGTCGTCAAGAGACCCAGTACTTC. The chain employs TRBV18 and TRBJ2-5; D not certain. Trimming took off 1 base at V and 2 bases at J, with 11 bases between the two ends. CDR3 length equals 15 residues. Per the germline V gene, CDR1 is KGHSH and CDR2 is LQKENI.